This TCR beta chain was identified during a study of blood T cells in healthy people across ages. Study-level background: The capture of about one barcoded beta molecule per two T cells was achieved by template switching.

CDR3 length: 14 residues. V lost 7 bases to trimming and J lost 5 bases, with 17 bases between them. Through a sample-barcoded 5' primer and a J-beta primer mix, a second PCR was run for about 6 to 11 cycles. Each cDNA molecule was tagged by a template-switch adaptor with 12 random nucleotides. TCRdb used MiXCR to reprocess the 5' RACE reads, holding one entry per CDR3 protein. The repertoire holds 1.5 million to 2 million distinct CDR3 sequences, with over 25% as singletons. The receptor comes from a woman aged 30 to 39 in good health. The J gene is TRBJ2-5, the V gene TRBV12-3 or TRBV12-4; no clear D gene. The specimen sequenced was blood. CDR3 sequence reads: CASTLSSVGETQYF. CDR3 sequence (DNA): TGTGCCAGCACTCTAAGCAGCGTCGGGGAGACCCAGTACTTC.